This T cell receptor (beta chain) emerged from a study of OX40 agonist ivuxolimab in advanced cancers. Study summary: Patients were infused with ivuxolimab every 2 weeks at 0.01 to 10 mg/kg. The eligibility criteria allowed prior anti-PD-1, anti-PD-L1 or anti-CTLA-4 therapy, and 30% to 45% had some.

V was cut by 4 bases and J by 8 bases, with 11 bases left in between. Germline V gives CDR1 MNHNS, CDR2 SASEGT. The CDR3 loop spans 12 amino acids. Measured with immunoSEQ multiplex PCR; TCRdb has only the in-frame clones, and not every one. This sample yields 94,000 or so clones, of which under 90% are seen a single time; roughly 5.2% belongs to the top ten. General study findings and limits: Averaging showed that CD8+ T cells had more expanded clones than CD4+ did.

This clone was seen a single time. Its target is unknown. This sample comprised CD4+ or CD8+ T cells sorted from blood, obtained in a trial of the OX40 agonist ivuxolimab. The chain links TRBV6-1 to TRBJ1-2; possible D gene TRBD1, 6 bases. This TCR was recovered from an adult with an advanced solid tumor such as melanoma, head and neck, liver or kidney cancer. The CDR3 is CASSGGAGGYTF. Here the CDR3 DNA reads TGTGCCAGCAGTGGGGGGGCTGGAGGCTACACCTTC.